Listed below are T cell receptor beta chains from one sample, sequenced in a study of blood T cell repertoires in COVID-19. The method was immunoSEQ multiplex PCR; TCRdb's version includes in-frame clones alone and lacks a portion of them. The sample lists under 85,000 clones; roughly 87% were seen once. The sequencing input was peripheral blood. The receptor set was obtained from a man between 65 and 79 years old with acute or convalescent COVID-19. Both conserved end residues are part of each CDR3. D genes are given only for firm matches. Not every row has a clone size; where given, it reads once, few, many or a size class.

d_gene: TRBD2
j_gene: TRBJ2-1
v_gene: TRBV11-2
abundance: NA
CDR3nt: TGTGCCAGCAGCTTACGCCCTAGCGGGGTCTACAATGAGCAGTTCTTC
CDR3aa: CASSLRPSGVYNEQFF

d_gene: TRBD2
j_gene: TRBJ2-2
v_gene: TRBV5-8
abundance: NA
CDR3nt: TGTGCCAGCAGCCAAGGACTAGCGGGAAGCACCGGGGAGCTGTTTTTT
CDR3aa: CASSQGLAGSTGELFF

d_gene: NA
j_gene: TRBJ2-2
v_gene: TRBV7-2
abundance: NA
CDR3nt: TGTGCCAGCAGCCGGAGGACCGGGGGTGCCACCGGGGAGCTGTTTTTT
CDR3aa: CASSRRTGGATGELFF

d_gene: NA
j_gene: TRBJ1-1
v_gene: TRBV5-1
abundance: NA
CDR3nt: TGCGCCAGCAGCTCTGAAAGGGGAGAAGCTTTCTTT
CDR3aa: CASSSERGEAFF

d_gene: NA
j_gene: TRBJ2-5
v_gene: TRBV7-3
abundance: NA
CDR3nt: TGTGCCAGCAGCTTAGTCGGAGGGGCTAGGAGAGAAGAGACCCAGTACTTC
CDR3aa: CASSLVGGARREETQYF

d_gene: TRBD1
j_gene: TRBJ1-5
v_gene: TRBV6-6
abundance: NA
CDR3nt: TGTGCCAGCAGTTTTGACAGGGGGGTTCAGCCCCAGCATTTT
CDR3aa: CASSFDRGVQPQHF

d_gene: TRBD1
j_gene: TRBJ1-5
v_gene: TRBV19
abundance: NA
CDR3nt: TGTGCCAGTAGTAGCCGACGACAGGGGGCCCAGCCCCAGCATTTT
CDR3aa: CASSSRRQGAQPQHF

d_gene: TRBD1
j_gene: TRBJ1-5
v_gene: TRBV6-6
abundance: NA
CDR3nt: TGTGCCAGCAGACCGGGGACAGCTAATCAGCCCCAGCATTTT
CDR3aa: CASRPGTANQPQHF

d_gene: NA
j_gene: TRBJ1-1
v_gene: TRBV3-1/TRBV3-2
abundance: NA
CDR3nt: TGTGCCAGCAGACCGGTCGGGGGGGCCACTGAAGCTTTCTTT
CDR3aa: CASRPVGGATEAFF

d_gene: NA
j_gene: TRBJ2-1
v_gene: TRBV28
abundance: NA
CDR3nt: TGTGCCAGCAGTTCGAGTGCCTACTACAATGAGCAGTTCTTC
CDR3aa: CASSSSAYYNEQFF

d_gene: NA
j_gene: TRBJ1-2
v_gene: TRBV6-6
abundance: NA
CDR3nt: TGTGCCAGCAGTTACGAGGACAGCTTATATGGCTACACCTTC
CDR3aa: CASSYEDSLYGYTF

d_gene: TRBD2
j_gene: TRBJ2-2
v_gene: TRBV7-3
abundance: NA
CDR3nt: TGTGCCAGCAGCCCGGGGACTAGCGGGGGGCCCCGTGGGCCCGGGGAGCTGTTTTTT
CDR3aa: CASSPGTSGGPRGPGELFF

d_gene: NA
j_gene: TRBJ1-1
v_gene: TRBV21-1
abundance: few
CDR3nt: TGTGCCAGCAGCAAAGCGAGTGTGAGGCCCCGGTGGACTGAAGCTTTCTTT
CDR3aa: CASSKASVRPRWTEAFF

d_gene: TRBD1
j_gene: TRBJ1-1
v_gene: TRBV23-1
abundance: NA
CDR3nt: TGCGCCAGCAGTCAACGAAGTCACAGGGGATTAAACACTGAAGCTTTCTTT
CDR3aa: CASSQRSHRGLNTEAFF

d_gene: NA
j_gene: TRBJ1-5
v_gene: TRBV6-2/TRBV6-3
abundance: few
CDR3nt: TGTGCCAGCAGCCACAATGCAGGGGTCGGCAATCAGCCCCAGCATTTT
CDR3aa: CASSHNAGVGNQPQHF

d_gene: NA
j_gene: TRBJ2-2
v_gene: TRBV5-4
abundance: NA
CDR3nt: TGTGCCAGCAGATCAACCGGGACACACACCGGGGAGCTGTTTTTT
CDR3aa: CASRSTGTHTGELFF

d_gene: NA
j_gene: TRBJ2-1
v_gene: TRBV28
abundance: once
CDR3nt: TGTGCCAGCAGCGATCTCAGCAGGACTTTATACAATGAGCAGTTCTTC
CDR3aa: CASSDLSRTLYNEQFF

d_gene: TRBD1
j_gene: TRBJ2-2
v_gene: TRBV6-5
abundance: NA
CDR3nt: TGTGCCAGCATTAGGACAGGGAGCACCGGGGAGCTGTTTTTT
CDR3aa: CASIRTGSTGELFF

d_gene: NA
j_gene: TRBJ1-1
v_gene: TRBV18
abundance: NA
CDR3nt: TGTGCCAGCTCAAAGATCCAAGGGGACACTGAAGCTTTCTTT
CDR3aa: CASSKIQGDTEAFF

d_gene: TRBD1
j_gene: TRBJ1-1
v_gene: TRBV5-1
abundance: NA
CDR3nt: TGCGCCAGCAGCTCCGGGACAGGGGACCCTCAGAACACTGAAGCTTTCTTT
CDR3aa: CASSSGTGDPQNTEAFF

d_gene: NA
j_gene: TRBJ2-2
v_gene: TRBV6-1
abundance: NA
CDR3nt: TGTGCCAGCAGTGAAACCCTAGCCGCGAACACCGGGGAGCTGTTTTTT
CDR3aa: CASSETLAANTGELFF

d_gene: NA
j_gene: TRBJ2-7
v_gene: TRBV9
abundance: NA
CDR3nt: TGTGCCCGGGTGGCGGGTTACGAGCAGTACTTC
CDR3aa: CARVAGYEQYF

d_gene: TRBD2
j_gene: TRBJ2-7
v_gene: TRBV11-2
abundance: NA
CDR3nt: TGTGCCAGCAGCTTTTGGACTAGCGGGGAGCAGTACTTC
CDR3aa: CASSFWTSGEQYF

d_gene: TRBD2
j_gene: TRBJ2-2
v_gene: TRBV18
abundance: NA
CDR3nt: TGTGCCAGCTCAACCGGACTAGCGAACACCGGGGAGCTGTTTTTT
CDR3aa: CASSTGLANTGELFF

d_gene: NA
j_gene: TRBJ2-2
v_gene: TRBV7-2
abundance: NA
CDR3nt: TGTGCCAGCAGCCTACAGGTCACCGGGGAGCTGTTTTTT
CDR3aa: CASSLQVTGELFF

d_gene: NA
j_gene: TRBJ2-3
v_gene: TRBV11-2
abundance: NA
CDR3nt: TGTGCCTGCAGCTCCAGAGTTTCTAGCCACACAGATACGCAGTATTTT
CDR3aa: CACSSRVSSHTDTQYF

d_gene: NA
j_gene: TRBJ1-1
v_gene: TRBV6-5
abundance: NA
CDR3nt: TGTGCCAGCAGTAGGGGTCCCAGATTGAACACTGAAGCTTTCTTT
CDR3aa: CASSRGPRLNTEAFF